These T cell receptor beta chains were read from a single sample in a study of blood T cell repertoires in COVID-19. Clones were read by immunoSEQ multiplex PCR, and TCRdb kept only the in-frame ones, dropping some. The sample includes a few hundred thousand clones, around 88% seen only once; the top ten take over 6%. Specimen: PBMCs or T cells enriched from blood (not recorded which). The receptors derive from a woman between 40 and 55 years old who had recovered from COVID-19. Each CDR3 is given with its conserved first and last residue. The D gene is left open where the match is weak. Clone size is given for some rows only: seen once, a few or many times, or a class if the clone is expanded.

clone size	D gene	V gene	J gene	CDR3 protein	CDR3 DNA
NA	TRBD2	TRBV6-5	TRBJ2-1	CASRLGLATYNEQFF	TGTGCCAGCAGACTGGGACTAGCGACTTACAATGAGCAGTTCTTC
NA	NA	TRBV7-2	TRBJ2-1	CASSAGSSYNEQFF	TGTGCCAGCAGCGCCGGTTCCTCCTACAATGAGCAGTTCTTC
NA	NA	TRBV7-9	TRBJ1-2	CASSQTFNYGYTF	TGTGCCAGCAGCCAAACATTTAACTATGGCTACACCTTC
few	NA	TRBV28	TRBJ1-2	CASSLSGVNYGYTF	TGTGCCAGCAGTTTATCCGGGGTAAACTATGGCTACACCTTC
NA	NA	TRBV9	TRBJ1-6	CASSREDSKSSPLHF	TGTGCCAGCAGCCGAGAGGATAGTAAGAGTTCACCCCTCCACTTT
NA	TRBD1	TRBV19	TRBJ2-7	CASCTGQGFYEQYF	TGTGCCAGCTGTACCGGACAGGGCTTCTACGAGCAGTACTTC
NA	NA	TRBV4-1	TRBJ2-1	CASSLPPGASDEQFF	TGCGCCAGCAGCCTCCCCCCGGGAGCGTCCGATGAGCAGTTCTTC
NA	NA	TRBV21-1	TRBJ2-7	CASREGQDYEQYF	TGTGCCAGCAGGGAGGGACAGGACTACGAGCAGTACTTC
NA	NA	TRBV12-3/TRBV12-4	TRBJ1-6	CASSPTRVSPLHF	TGTGCCAGCAGCCCTACCCGGGTTTCACCCCTCCACTTT
NA	TRBD2	TRBV11-2	TRBJ2-1	CASSSVAGGPINEQFF	TGTGCCAGCAGCTCCGTAGCGGGAGGGCCGATAAATGAGCAGTTCTTC
NA	NA	TRBV11-2	TRBJ1-1	CASSLDLGQLNTEAFF	TGTGCCAGCAGCTTAGATTTGGGCCAACTGAACACTGAAGCTTTCTTT
NA	NA	TRBV15	TRBJ2-7	CATSRVARDYEQYF	TGTGCCACCAGCAGAGTCGCCAGGGACTACGAGCAGTACTTC
NA	TRBD1	TRBV30	TRBJ1-3	CASHKGALNTIYF	TGTGCCTCCCACAAGGGGGCGCTAAACACCATATATTTT
NA	NA	TRBV27	TRBJ1-2	CASSSTGSIYGYTF	TGTGCCAGCAGTTCCACAGGGTCCATATATGGCTACACCTTC
NA	NA	TRBV7-6	TRBJ2-7	CASSPGVSYEQYF	TGTGCCAGCAGCCCCGGTGTTAGCTACGAGCAGTACTTC
NA	TRBD2	TRBV7-2	TRBJ2-1	CASSPNPLAGDEQFF	TGTGCCAGCAGCCCCAACCCCCTAGCGGGAGATGAGCAGTTCTTC
NA	NA	TRBV6-1	TRBJ2-1	CASSEAWAGEQFF	TGTGCCAGCAGTGAAGCCTGGGCGGGTGAGCAGTTCTTC
NA	NA	TRBV18	TRBJ2-5	CASSPRETQYF	TGTGCCAGCTCACCGAGGGAGACCCAGTACTTC
NA	TRBD1	TRBV28	TRBJ1-4	CASSPQQGKDEKLFF	TGTGCCAGCAGTCCTCAACAGGGGAAGGACGAAAAACTGTTTTTT
NA	NA	TRBV27	TRBJ2-7	CASSLTTDRTYEQYF	TGTGCCAGCAGCCTTACGACGGACAGAACCTACGAGCAGTACTTC
NA	TRBD2	TRBV6-2/TRBV6-3	TRBJ2-7	CASSYSATSGTYEQYF	TGTGCCAGCAGTTACTCCGCGACTAGCGGGACCTACGAGCAGTACTTC
NA	NA	TRBV20-1	TRBJ1-1	CSAGLDTEAFF	TGCAGTGCTGGCCTGGACACTGAAGCTTTCTTT
NA	TRBD1	TRBV5-8	TRBJ2-7	CASSRTGVSYEQYF	TGTGCCAGCAGCCGGACAGGGGTTTCCTACGAGCAGTACTTC
many	TRBD1	TRBV6-6	TRBJ2-5	CASSYLTGVGETQYF	TGTGCCAGCAGTTACCTCACAGGGGTGGGGGAGACCCAGTACTTC
NA	NA	TRBV10-2	TRBJ1-5	CASSESAWGGNQPQHF	TGCGCCAGCAGTGAGTCGGCTTGGGGAGGCAATCAGCCCCAGCATTTT
NA	TRBD1	TRBV27	TRBJ1-3	CASRQGAGNTIYF	TGTGCCAGTCGACAGGGGGCGGGGAACACCATATATTTT
NA	TRBD2	TRBV29-1	TRBJ2-5	CSVGTSGSRGETQYF	TGCAGCGTGGGGACTAGCGGGAGTAGAGGAGAGACCCAGTACTTC
few	NA	TRBV7-3	TRBJ2-7	CASSSYAGPSYEQYF	TGTGCCAGCAGTTCCTATGCTGGGCCCTCCTACGAGCAGTACTTC
NA	NA	TRBV27	TRBJ2-2	CASSLGRGANTGELFF	TGTGCCAGCAGTTTGGGGCGCGGCGCGAACACCGGGGAGCTGTTTTTT
NA	TRBD1	TRBV5-1	TRBJ2-7	CASSPTTGNSEQYF	TGCGCCAGCAGCCCTACGACAGGGAACTCCGAGCAGTACTTC
NA	NA	TRBV9	TRBJ1-4	CASSAGTRDEKLFF	TGTGCCAGCAGCGCCGGGACAAGGGATGAAAAACTGTTTTTT
NA	NA	TRBV9	TRBJ2-5	CASSPLPGETQYF	TGTGCCAGCAGCCCGTTACCCGGGGAGACCCAGTACTTC
once	TRBD1	TRBV5-1	TRBJ2-2	CASSSLTGVGTGELFF	TGCGCCAGCAGCTCCTTAACAGGGGTGGGCACCGGGGAGCTGTTTTTT
NA	NA	TRBV27	TRBJ2-1	CASTASRTQYNEQFF	TGTGCCAGCACCGCTAGCAGGACCCAATACAATGAGCAGTTCTTC
NA	TRBD2	TRBV12-3/TRBV12-4	TRBJ2-1	CASSFGSLAGFF	TGTGCCAGCAGTTTTGGGTCTTTAGCGGGGTTCTTC
NA	NA	TRBV18	TRBJ2-2	CASSPLDSTGELFF	TGTGCCAGCTCACCCTTGGACAGCACCGGGGAGCTGTTTTTT
NA	TRBD1	TRBV5-1	TRBJ1-1	CADPPGQGNTEDEAFF	TGCGCCGATCCGCCGGGACAGGGTAACACGGAGGATGAAGCTTTCTTT
NA	NA	TRBV6-2/TRBV6-3	TRBJ1-5	CASSYLGGSNQPQHF	TGTGCCAGCAGTTACTTGGGAGGTAGCAATCAGCCCCAGCATTTT
NA	NA	TRBV7-9	TRBJ1-4	CASSSSGVGEKLFF	TGTGCCAGCAGCTCGTCAGGGGTCGGTGAAAAACTGTTTTTT
NA	TRBD2	TRBV4-2	TRBJ2-1	CASSPGVAGGAYNEQFF	TGTGCCAGCAGCCCCGGAGTGGCGGGAGGTGCCTACAATGAGCAGTTCTTC